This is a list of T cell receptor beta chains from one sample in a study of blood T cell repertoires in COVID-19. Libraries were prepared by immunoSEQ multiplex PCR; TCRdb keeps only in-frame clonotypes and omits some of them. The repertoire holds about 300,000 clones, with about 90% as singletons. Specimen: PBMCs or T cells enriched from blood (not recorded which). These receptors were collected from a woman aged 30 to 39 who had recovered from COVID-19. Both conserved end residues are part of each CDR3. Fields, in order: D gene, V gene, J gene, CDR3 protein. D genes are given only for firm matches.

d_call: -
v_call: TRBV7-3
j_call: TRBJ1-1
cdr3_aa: CASSPMGTVNTEAFF

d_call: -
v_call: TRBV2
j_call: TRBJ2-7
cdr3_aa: CASTPTNYEQYF

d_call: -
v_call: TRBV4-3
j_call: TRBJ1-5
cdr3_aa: CASSQEGRGLQPQHF

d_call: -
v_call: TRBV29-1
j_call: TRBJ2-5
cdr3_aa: CSGWDFQETQYF

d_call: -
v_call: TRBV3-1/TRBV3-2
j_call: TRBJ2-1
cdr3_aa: CASSLVNEQFF

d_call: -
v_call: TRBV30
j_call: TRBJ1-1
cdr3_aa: CALAWSNTEAFF

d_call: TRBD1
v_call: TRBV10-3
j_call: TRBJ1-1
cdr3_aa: CAISSDRGVTEAFF

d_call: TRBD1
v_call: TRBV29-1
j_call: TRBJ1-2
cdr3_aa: CSVVETGNYGYTF

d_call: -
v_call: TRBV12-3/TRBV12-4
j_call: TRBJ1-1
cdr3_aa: CASSAQGGTEAFF

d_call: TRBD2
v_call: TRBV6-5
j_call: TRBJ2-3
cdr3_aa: CASSPRGGGDTQYF

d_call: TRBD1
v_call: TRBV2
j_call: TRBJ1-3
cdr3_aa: CASSAYDRVGSGNTIYF

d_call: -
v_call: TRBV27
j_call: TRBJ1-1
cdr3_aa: CASRNSTGSTEAFF

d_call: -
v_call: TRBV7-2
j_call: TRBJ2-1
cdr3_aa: CASSLARGTYNEQFF

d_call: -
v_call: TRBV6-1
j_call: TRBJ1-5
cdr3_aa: CASSESFGGQVQPQHF

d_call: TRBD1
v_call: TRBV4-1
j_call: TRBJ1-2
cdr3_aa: CASSLQGQGEAYGYTF